The present TCR beta chain was sequenced within a study of T cell therapy after organ transplantation. Repertoires were generated with immunoSEQ multiplex PCR, while TCRdb's copy carries only in-frame clones and drops some. There are about 3,600 clones in the sample; 69% occur only once, and under 45% lies in the top ten. Turning to this clone: Its antigen is not known.

Time point here: 20-29 weeks after completion of therapy. This specimen was CD8+ T cells from blood, taken after autologous CMV-specific T cell therapy. The source of this sequence is a human patient who had received a solid organ transplant and had CMV disease. Some T cells may trace back to the graft donor.

Here the CDR3 DNA reads TGTGCCAGCAGTCCGGGACAGGGGCGGAATGAGCAGTTCTTC. Its protein product is CASSPGQGRNEQFF. The chain joins TRBV11-2 to TRBJ2-1; 10 positions match TRBD1. V was pared by 6 bases and J by 7 bases, with 6 bases of the junction left unmatched. From germline, CDR1 is SGHAT and CDR2 FQNNGV. CDR3 length: 14 amino acids.